Listed below are T cell receptor beta chains from one sample, sequenced in a study of blood T cell repertoires in COVID-19. The protocol was immunoSEQ multiplex PCR, while the TCRdb copy is restricted to in-frame clones and leaves out a portion. The top ten hold nearly 5% of the sample, which has about 200,000 clones, around four fifths seen once. The source material was PBMCs or T cells enriched from blood (not recorded which). These receptors all come from a woman in her forties or fifties who had been exposed to COVID-19. The CDR3 runs from the conserved cysteine through the conserved F or W. Each record gives: J gene, V gene, clone size, D gene, CDR3 protein, CDR3 DNA. A D gene is named only where the DNA matches it firmly. A clone size is listed for some rows: how often the clone was seen (once, few, many), or a class if it is expanded.

>TRBJ1-1|TRBV5-1|once|TRBD1
CASSLEQGARAEAFF
TGCGCCAGCAGCTTGGAGCAGGGGGCGCGGGCTGAAGCTTTCTTT
>TRBJ1-4|TRBV6-5|NA|NA
CASSPGQIQEKLFF
TGTGCCAGCAGTCCTGGACAGATCCAGGAAAAACTGTTTTTT
>TRBJ2-5|TRBV27|NA|TRBD2
CASSLQRGREETQYF
TGTGCCAGCAGTTTACAGCGGGGGAGGGAAGAGACCCAGTACTTC
>TRBJ1-5|TRBV19|NA|NA
CASKGFRNQPQHF
TGTGCCAGTAAGGGGTTTCGGAATCAGCCCCAGCATTTT
>TRBJ1-1|TRBV6-5|NA|NA
CASSRRDSNTEAFF
TGTGCCAGCAGCCGCAGGGACTCGAACACTGAAGCTTTCTTT
>TRBJ2-3|TRBV19|NA|NA
CASSLGSSTDTQYF
TGTGCCAGTAGTTTGGGCTCTAGCACAGATACGCAGTATTTT
>TRBJ2-5|TRBV5-4|NA|NA
CASSLGTRQETQYF
TGTGCCAGCAGCTTGGGGACAAGGCAAGAGACCCAGTACTTC
>TRBJ2-3|TRBV7-8|NA|TRBD2
CASSLGASGQTDTQYF
TGTGCCAGCAGCTTAGGGGCTAGCGGGCAGACAGATACGCAGTATTTT
>TRBJ1-1|TRBV25-1|NA|NA
CASSSSTVELREAFF
TGTGCCAGCAGTAGTTCTACGGTTGAACTGAGAGAAGCTTTCTTT
>TRBJ2-1|TRBV2|NA|NA
CASSEVRRSSYNEQFF
TGTGCCAGCAGTGAAGTCCGAAGGAGCTCCTACAATGAGCAGTTCTTC
>TRBJ1-2|TRBV6-2/TRBV6-3|NA|NA
CASSRDNASGYTF
TGTGCCAGCAGTCGGGACAACGCGAGTGGCTACACCTTC
>TRBJ2-2|TRBV9|few|NA
CASSATGWGVAGELFF
TGTGCCAGCAGCGCTACAGGGTGGGGAGTGGCCGGGGAGCTGTTTTTT
>TRBJ1-2|TRBV5-6|NA|TRBD1
CASSFRTGPSNYGYTF
TGTGCCAGCAGCTTTCGGACAGGCCCCTCTAACTATGGCTACACCTTC
>TRBJ1-1|TRBV7-8|NA|NA
CASSLEAGRTEAFF
TGTGCCAGCAGCTTAGAGGCAGGGAGGACTGAAGCTTTCTTT
>TRBJ1-1|TRBV5-5|few|NA
CASSPTGYTEAFF
TGTGCCAGCAGCCCTACAGGGTACACTGAAGCTTTCTTT
>TRBJ2-2|TRBV5-1|NA|TRBD2
CASRLLAGDTGELFF
TGCGCCAGCCGCCTACTAGCGGGGGACACCGGGGAGCTGTTTTTT
>TRBJ1-2|TRBV12-3/TRBV12-4|NA|NA
CASCSGLDYGYTF
TGTGCCAGCTGTTCGGGACTGGACTATGGCTACACCTTC
>TRBJ2-4|TRBV4-3|few|NA
CASSPSHEAPNIQYF
TGCGCCAGCAGTCCCAGCCATGAGGCTCCAAACATTCAGTACTTC
>TRBJ1-4|TRBV7-9|NA|TRBD1
CASSLGTGREKLFF
TGTGCCAGCAGCTTGGGGACAGGGAGGGAAAAACTGTTTTTT
>TRBJ2-1|TRBV5-4|NA|TRBD2
CASSLGGTSGGLQFF
TGTGCCAGCAGCTTGGGGGGAACTAGCGGTGGATTGCAGTTCTTC
>TRBJ1-5|TRBV10-3|NA|TRBD1
CAISEGTVFSQHF
TGTGCCATCAGTGAGGGGACAGTCTTCTCCCAGCATTTT
>TRBJ1-1|TRBV6-5|NA|TRBD1
CASSYSAPQGPTEAFF
TGTGCCAGCAGTTACTCAGCCCCACAGGGGCCCACTGAAGCTTTCTTT
>TRBJ2-1|TRBV24-1|NA|TRBD1
CATSDFSQGPDEQFF
TGTGCCACCAGTGATTTCTCACAGGGGCCCGATGAGCAGTTCTTC
>TRBJ2-1|TRBV4-2|NA|TRBD2
CASSPSGGDNEQFF
TGTGCCAGCAGCCCTAGCGGGGGGGACAATGAGCAGTTCTTC
>TRBJ1-1|TRBV6-5|NA|TRBD1
CASRGGGWDTEAFF
TGTGCCAGCAGAGGAGGGGGCTGGGACACTGAAGCTTTCTTT
>TRBJ1-5|TRBV7-9|NA|NA
CASTEEGNQPQHF
TGTGCCAGCACCGAGGAGGGCAATCAGCCCCAGCATTTT
>TRBJ1-1|TRBV6-5|NA|TRBD1
CASSSRTGRNTEAFF
TGTGCCAGCAGTTCCCGGACAGGGCGGAACACTGAAGCTTTCTTT
>TRBJ1-1|TRBV5-3|NA|TRBD1
CARSFRSHNRGSGTEAFF
TGTGCCAGAAGCTTTCGGAGCCATAACAGGGGTTCGGGCACTGAAGCTTTCTTT
>TRBJ1-3|TRBV7-8|few|NA
CASSLGGANTIYF
TGTGCCAGCAGCTTAGGTGGAGCAAACACCATATATTTT
>TRBJ1-2|TRBV28|few|NA
CASSLVRGGSYGYTF
TGTGCCAGCAGTTTAGTTAGAGGTGGATCCTATGGCTACACCTTC
>TRBJ2-1|TRBV7-9|NA|TRBD1
CASSLDPGQGAWEQFF
TGTGCCAGCAGCTTAGATCCAGGACAGGGGGCATGGGAGCAGTTCTTC
>TRBJ1-2|TRBV7-9|NA|TRBD1
CASSMGQGQYGYTF
TGTGCCAGCAGCATGGGACAGGGCCAATATGGCTACACCTTC
>TRBJ2-3|TRBV7-7|NA|NA
CASSPGGPRTDTQYF
TGTGCCAGCAGCCCCGGGGGGCCGAGAACAGATACGCAGTATTTT
>TRBJ1-1|TRBV2|NA|TRBD1
CASSLGTVMNTEAFF
TGTGCCAGCAGTCTCGGGACAGTCATGAACACTGAAGCTTTCTTT
>TRBJ1-6|TRBV10-2|NA|TRBD1
CASRNRGDSPLHF
TGCGCCAGCAGAAACAGGGGTGATTCACCCCTCCACTTT
>TRBJ2-1|TRBV28|NA|TRBD2
CASSPLGLAGRNEQFF
TGTGCCAGCAGTCCCCTAGGACTAGCGGGTAGAAATGAGCAGTTCTTC
>TRBJ1-3|TRBV19|NA|NA
CASKPRSSGNTIYF
TGTGCCAGTAAACCGAGATCCTCTGGAAACACCATATATTTT
>TRBJ2-3|TRBV9|NA|NA
CASSWRGNTDTQYF
TGTGCCAGCAGCTGGCGGGGCAACACAGATACGCAGTATTTT
>TRBJ2-5|TRBV13|once|TRBD1
CASSHGTGNQETQYF
TGTGCCAGCAGCCACGGGACAGGGAACCAAGAGACCCAGTACTTC
>TRBJ2-2|TRBV11-2|NA|TRBD2
CASSQAGPHTGELFF
TGTGCCAGCAGCCAAGCGGGGCCCCACACCGGGGAGCTGTTTTTT
>TRBJ1-1|TRBV3-1/TRBV3-2|NA|NA
CASSLWGRGVVNTEAFF
TGTGCCAGCAGCCTCTGGGGTCGGGGGGTAGTGAACACTGAAGCTTTCTTT
>TRBJ1-2|TRBV19|NA|NA
CASKNRDNYGYTF
TGTGCCAGTAAAAACAGGGATAACTATGGCTACACCTTC